A single TCR beta chain is shown here with its context. This clone's antigen is unknown. No qualities accompany the bases; no much larger clone lies one base away. This record belongs to a study of cytomegalovirus exposure and HLA in healthy donors (dated 2017 in TCRdb). Regarding the study in general: A later analysis indicated that the 95 to 150 validation repertoires were generated on the platform also employed for the approximately 670 repertoires of the first cohort. The study aimed to test whether signatures of past pathogen exposure could be identified by cataloging public T cell receptors. A separate validation cohort of 90 to 150 different subjects was used in addition to the approximately 700-subject first cohort. High-throughput TCR immunosequencing, statistical association of individual TCRs with disease status, and machine learning were combined to predict cytomegalovirus infection status. General study outcomes and caveats: All 110 or so repertoires were used to score co-occurrence in the validation cohort in a later analysis, because that analysis had no HLA typing for the cohort. While some public TCRs were present in many individuals, most TCR sequences turned up only very rarely across donors. In vitro tests confirmed that a few of the cytomegalovirus-associated TCR beta chains recognize cytomegalovirus antigens. It was suggested by the authors that the approach could potentially be generalized to other disease states and immunological phenotypes. The classifier was reported to diagnose cytomegalovirus status with high specificity and sensitivity in both the original and validation cohorts. A total of 150 to 200 TCR beta chains were listed by the study as associated with cytomegalovirus. Subsequent analysis determined that TCRs grouped into clusters in the first cohort also showed a tendency toward co-occurrence across the roughly 120 validation repertoires, and 94% of cluster scores exceeded 0.

Libraries were made using the immunoSEQ multiplex PCR assay. In the paper's pipeline: To diagnose cytomegalovirus status from the catalog of TCR beta chain sequences, a statistical classification framework was built. TCRdb re-hosts the immuneACCESS table, in-frame sequences only. Its copies lack some clones; in the studies checked, an unresolved V gene accounts for under half of them, and the cause for the rest is not known. Clone size and the V and J calls come from that table; the DNA yielded D and trimming. The sample includes 150,000 to 200,000 clones, with roughly 83% observed a single time. Over 1.1% of the sample rests with the top ten. Reading the germline V gene (reference sequence) gives CDR1 SGHNT and CDR2 YYREEE. CDR3 length: 16 amino acids, cysteine to phenylalanine. The read is trimmed to its CDR3 DNA, 48 bases read in frame from base 1. The germline V and J ends show losses of 6 bases and 5 bases respectively, and no gene match explains 12 bases of the junction.

Separate from the roughly 630-subject first cohort, the validation cohort of 90 to 150 subjects was the group to which the donors belonged. Sequencing used PBMCs. The chain is assembled from TRBV5-4 and TRBJ2-7, and 12 junction bases match TRBD1. The TCR sequence derives from a woman in her late teens or twenties in good health and CMV-seronegative. The nucleotide sequence is TGTGCCAGCACCAACCCGGGACAGGGGGCTGGGAACGAGCAGTACTTC. This codes for CASTNPGQGAGNEQYF.